The 23 T cell receptor beta chains listed next were all sequenced from one sample in a study of Ad26.COV2.S vaccination and SARS-CoV-2 variants. Treatment denoted: 15 to 20 received Ad26.COV2.S at low or high dose, single or two shots; about 5 received placebo; per-sample allocation not given. The study sampled participants on day 63 after the first vaccine or placebo injection. Produced via immunoSEQ multiplex PCR; TCRdb's table is partial and in-frame only. The sample includes roughly 350,000 clones, around 86% seen only once; the top ten take approximately 3.6%. The input for sequencing was peripheral blood, taken in a trial of Ad26.COV2.S vaccine versus placebo. Receptor source: a person aged 18-60 years who received the Ad26.COV2.S COVID-19 vaccine or a placebo.

This sequence joins TRBV7-8 and TRBJ2-4; possibly TRBD2 for D (5 bases). CDR1 and CDR2 from the germline V gene are SGHVS and FQNEAQ. V shed 1 base and J shed 7 bases, with 8 bases lying between them. CDR3 size: 13 residues. The CDR3 coding sequence is TGTGCCAGCAGCTTAGGGGAGAGGAACATTCAGTACTTC. As protein: CASSLGERNIQYF.

The V gene is TRBV15, the J gene TRBJ2-3; 11 bases line up with TRBD1. Germline V gene sequence: CDR1 LNHNV, CDR2 YYDKDF (reference sequence). J was trimmed by 4 bases and V by 0 bases; bases with no gene match: 18. There are 21 residues in the CDR3. The CDR3 reads CATSRELRTGGSVYKADTQYF. The CDR3 DNA reads as TGTGCCACCAGCAGAGAGCTCCGGACAGGGGGCTCGGTTTATAAGGCAGATACGCAGTATTTT.

The V and J genes are TRBV29-1 and TRBJ1-2; 7 bases align to TRBD1. This CDR3 is built from 11 residues. V shed 6 bases and J 6 bases; nucleotides not matched to a gene: 4. From germline, CDR1 is SQVTM and CDR2 ANQGSEA. This CDR3 is CSVRDSDGYTF. The DNA of the CDR3 is TGCAGCGTCCGGGACAGCGATGGCTACACCTTC.

In its sample, this clone was seen once. The V call is TRBV5-1, the J call TRBJ2-6, with no clear D. The germline V and J ends were trimmed by 4 bases and 0 bases, with 11 bases remaining between them. The germline CDR1 and CDR2 sequences are SGHRS and YFSETQ. The CDR3 has 16 amino acids. The CDR3 loop is CASSPGQSSGANVLTF. In DNA form, the CDR3 reads TGCGCCAGCAGCCCTGGGCAGAGCTCTGGGGCCAACGTCCTGACTTTC.

The V and J genes are TRBV3-1 (or the pseudogene TRBV3-2) and TRBJ1-2, with D possibly being TRBD1 (5 bases). This CDR3 is 14 amino acids long. The V and J ends lost 4 bases and 3 bases respectively, with 12 bases between them. Germline V gives CDR1 LGHDT, CDR2 YNNKEL (reference sequence). The CDR3 coding sequence is TGTGCCAGCAGCCCCAGTGGGGCGGACTATGGCTACACCTTC. Its translation is CASSPSGADYGYTF.

The chain couples TRBV4-1 to TRBJ2-7; D remains unclear. Trimming shortened V by 5 bases and J by 3 bases, and 14 bases separated the two germline ends. Germline CDR1 MGHRA, CDR2 YSYEKL. CDR3 length equals 14 residues. In DNA, the CDR3 is TGCGCCAGCAGCGAAGCCTGGGGATACTACGAGCAGTACTTC. It encodes CASSEAWGYYEQYF.

The sample holds a few counts of this clone. The chain joins TRBV5-8 to TRBJ1-2; the match to TRBD1 covers 7 bases. The CDR3 is 12 residues long. Germline V gene data show CDR1 as SGHTS and CDR2 as YDEGEE. V dropped 7 bases and J dropped 4; count of bases not matched to a gene: 4. The CDR3 DNA follows: TGTGCCAGCCCAGGGGGGGTCTATGGCTACACCTTC. Translation: CASPGGVYGYTF.

The CDR3 is CASSLYSSYRGANTEAFF. CDR3 nucleotide sequence: TGTGCCAGCAGCTTATATTCCTCTTATCGGGGGGCGAACACTGAAGCTTTCTTT. The chain couples TRBV11-2 to TRBJ1-1; tentative D call: TRBD1 (6 bases). The CDR3 length is 18 residues. V dropped 2 bases and J dropped 1 base, with 20 bases sitting between them. Germline loops: CDR1 SGHAT, CDR2 FQNNGV.

The chain employs TRBV9 and TRBJ1-4; 7 nucleotides match TRBD1. J gave up 1 base and V 0 bases, and 6 bases lay outside the gene matches. This CDR3 has 17 residues. CDR1 is SGDLS, CDR2 YYNGEE, per germline. In DNA form, the CDR3 reads TGTGCCAGCAGCGTAGGTAGGGGGCGGTTAACTAATGAAAAACTGTTTTTT. This codes for CASSVGRGRLTNEKLFF.

J is TRBJ2-1 and V is TRBV5-4, with 10 positions matching TRBD1. V gave up 0 bases and J gave up 4 bases; unmatched junction bases: 1. From germline, CDR1 is SGHNT and CDR2 YYREEE (reference sequence). This CDR3 contains 15 residues. The CDR3 nucleotides read TGTGCCAGCAGCTTGGCGGGACAGGGGTACAATGAGCAGTTCTTC. Translating it yields CASSLAGQGYNEQFF.

The rearrangement uses TRBV5-1 and TRBJ2-7; possible D gene TRBD2, 6 bases. The V end was cut by 1 base, the J end by 2 bases, with 13 bases between. The CDR3 length is 15 residues. Germline V gene data show CDR1 as SGHRS and CDR2 as YFSETQ. The CDR3 loop is CASSLKVAGTYEQYF. The CDR3, as DNA: TGCGCCAGCAGCTTGAAGGTGGCGGGGACCTACGAGCAGTACTTC.

CDR3 region: CASSQEVGVDTEAFF. The CDR3 coding sequence is TGTGCCAGCAGCCAAGAGGTGGGGGTGGACACTGAAGCTTTCTTT. The rearrangement uses TRBV4-2 and TRBJ1-1, with D perhaps matching TRBD1 (5 bases). Trimming took 0 bases from V and 3 from J, leaving 11 bases between them. This CDR3 comprises 15 residues. The germline CDR1 and CDR2 sequences are LGHNA and YNFKEQ.

The chain has TRBV29-1 and TRBJ1-2; D gene ambiguous. The ends were cut back, 3 bases at V and 2 bases at J, with 16 bases in the middle. This CDR3 spans 15 amino acids. Germline loops: CDR1 SQVTM, CDR2 ANQGSEA. CDR3 DNA sequence: TGCAGCGTTGACGGGAGGAACCTCGACAACTATGGCTACACCTTC. Amino acids: CSVDGRNLDNYGYTF.

This sequence joins TRBV29-1 and TRBJ2-3; D possibly corresponds to TRBD2 (6 bases). Germline V gene data show CDR1 as SQVTM and CDR2 as ANQGSEA. The V end lost 8 bases, the J end lost 2 bases, and 20 bases lay between the germline ends. The CDR3 spans 15 residues. The CDR3: CSPPGVVDYTDTQYF. CDR3 in DNA: TGCAGCCCCCCTGGTGTGGTGGACTACACAGATACGCAGTATTTT.

This chain joins TRBV4-2 and TRBJ2-2, with TRBD2 as a possible D gene (6 bases). V lost 3 bases and J lost 2, with 13 bases in between. CDR1 is LGHNA and CDR2 is YNFKEQ in the germline V gene. CDR3 length: 16 amino acids. This CDR3 is CASSQEGRENTGELFF. CDR3 sequence (DNA): TGTGCCAGCAGCCAGGAGGGCAGGGAAAACACCGGGGAGCTGTTTTTT.

This clone was observed once. The chain couples TRBV5-6 to TRBJ1-1; no definite D call. There are 15 residues in the CDR3. The germline CDR1 and CDR2 sequences are SGHDT and YYEEEE. V was clipped by 0 bases and J by 1 base, with 10 bases between them. This chain's CDR3 is CASSLVSLGNTEAFF. CDR3 coding DNA: TGTGCCAGCAGCTTGGTTTCACTGGGGAACACTGAAGCTTTCTTT. Based on the CDR3 plus reference TRBV5-6 and TRBJ1-1, the full variable domain is DAGVTQSPTHLIKTRGQQVTLRCSPKSGHDTVSWYQQALGQGPQFIFQYYEEEERQRGNFPDRFSGHQFPNYSSELNVNALLLGDSALYLCASSLVSLGNTEAFFGQGTRLTVV.

The chain links TRBV7-3 to TRBJ2-3; no firm D call. V lost 2 bases, J lost 4 bases, and 7 bases lay in between. Germline values: CDR1 SGHTA, CDR2 FQGTGA. The CDR3 is made up of 13 amino acids. CDR3 amino acids: CASSLGFSDTQYF. CDR3 DNA: TGTGCCAGCAGCTTAGGGTTTTCAGATACGCAGTATTTT.

A note on this clone: Mismatch with germline at one junction end may stem from a read error. This chain uses TRBV7-7 with TRBJ1-1; D unresolved. Germline CDR1 reads SSHAT; CDR2 reads FNYEAQ (reference sequence). This CDR3 contains 16 residues. CDR3 loop: CASRPYPGPPCTEAFF. DNA for the CDR3: TGTGCTAGCAGGCCTTATCCCGGGCCCCCCTGCACTGAAGCTTTCTTT. Combining the CDR3 with reference TRBV7-7 and TRBJ1-1 gives the whole variable domain GAGVSQSPRYKVTKRGQDVTLRCDPISSHATLYWYQQALGQGPEFLTYFNYEAQPDKSGLPSDRFSAERPEGSISTLTIQRTEQRDSAMYRCASRPYPGPPCTEAFFGQGTRLTVV.

The rearrangement joins TRBV6-2 or TRBV6-3 to TRBJ2-7; tentative D call: TRBD1 (5 bases). Trimming stripped 3 bases from V and 3 bases from J, with 12 bases between. The length of the CDR3 is 14 residues. CDR1 MNHEY and CDR2 SVGEGT come from the germline V gene. The DNA of the CDR3 is TGTGCCAGCAGTTATCTGGGCAGGGACTACGAGCAGTACTTC. This gives the protein CASSYLGRDYEQYF.

The chain couples TRBV30 to TRBJ1-5, with D possibly matching TRBD1 (5 bases). Germline V CDR1 and CDR2: GTSNPN, SVGIG (reference sequence). The CDR3 covers 14 residues. Trimming cost V 0 bases and J 3 bases, with 9 bases left between them. The CDR3 DNA reads as TGTGCCTGGAGTGTGGGGGGTGCCAATCAGCCCCAGCATTTT. This sequence encodes CAWSVGGANQPQHF.

This clone has ten or more counts. The rearrangement uses TRBV7-2 and TRBJ2-7, with D perhaps matching TRBD1 (5 bases). V dropped 5 bases and J dropped 6 bases, with 5 bases sitting between them. Germline CDR1 reads SGHTA; CDR2 reads FQGNSA. The CDR3 covers 10 residues. CDR3 in DNA: TGTGCCAGCAGCCAGGGCGAGCAGTACTTC. Translated: CASSQGEQYF.

The rearrangement links TRBV5-5 to TRBJ2-7, with a possible D match to TRBD1 (5 bases). The CDR3 runs to 15 residues. With 2 bases removed from V and 4 bases from J, the gap between germline ends came to 16 bases. Germline CDR1 SGHKS, CDR2 YYEKEE (reference sequence). In nucleotides, the CDR3 is TGTGCCAGCAGCTTCGGGTCTGGTCAGGGATACGAGCAGTACTTC. Its translation: CASSFGSGQGYEQYF.

This rearrangement joins TRBV27 to TRBJ2-2; D uncertain. The V gene lost 3 bases and the J gene lost 1 base, with 6 bases spanning the gap. The CDR3 extends over 14 amino acids. CDR1 MNHEY and CDR2 SMNVEV come from the germline V gene (reference sequence). In DNA form, the CDR3 reads TGTGCCAGCAGTTTTTCTGGGAACACCGGGGAGCTGTTTTTT. Protein: CASSFSGNTGELFF.